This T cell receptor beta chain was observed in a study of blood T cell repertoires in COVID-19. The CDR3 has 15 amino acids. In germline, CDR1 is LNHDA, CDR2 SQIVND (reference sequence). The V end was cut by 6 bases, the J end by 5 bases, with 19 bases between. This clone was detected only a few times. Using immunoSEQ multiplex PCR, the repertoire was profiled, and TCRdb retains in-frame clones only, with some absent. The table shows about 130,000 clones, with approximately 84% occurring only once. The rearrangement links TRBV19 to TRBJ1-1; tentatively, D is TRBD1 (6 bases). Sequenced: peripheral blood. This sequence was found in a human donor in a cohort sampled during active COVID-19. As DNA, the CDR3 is TGTGCCAGTAGCAAAACCGGGGGGCCGGAAACTGAAGCTTTCTTT. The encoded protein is CASSKTGGPETEAFF.